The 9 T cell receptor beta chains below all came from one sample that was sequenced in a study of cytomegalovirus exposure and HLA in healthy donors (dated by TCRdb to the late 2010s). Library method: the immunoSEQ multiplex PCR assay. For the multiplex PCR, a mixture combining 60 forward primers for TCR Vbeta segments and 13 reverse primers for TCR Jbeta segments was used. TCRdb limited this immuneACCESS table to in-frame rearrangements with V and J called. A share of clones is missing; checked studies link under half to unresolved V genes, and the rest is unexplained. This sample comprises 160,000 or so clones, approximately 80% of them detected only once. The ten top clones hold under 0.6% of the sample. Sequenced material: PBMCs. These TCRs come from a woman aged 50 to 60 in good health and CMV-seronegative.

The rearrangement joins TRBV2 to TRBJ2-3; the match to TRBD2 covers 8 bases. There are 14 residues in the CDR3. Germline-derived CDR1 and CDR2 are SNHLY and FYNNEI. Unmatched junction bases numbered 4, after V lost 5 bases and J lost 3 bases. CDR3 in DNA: TGTGCCAGCAGTCAAGGGACTAGGACAGATACGCAGTATTTT. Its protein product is CASSQGTRTDTQYF.

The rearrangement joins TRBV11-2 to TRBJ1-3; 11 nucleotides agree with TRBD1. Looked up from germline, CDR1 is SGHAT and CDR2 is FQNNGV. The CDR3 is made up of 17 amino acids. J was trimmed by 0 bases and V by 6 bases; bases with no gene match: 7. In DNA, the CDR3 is TGTGCCAGCAGTTCCGGGACAGGGGGAATCTCTGGAAACACCATATATTTT. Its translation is CASSSGTGGISGNTIYF.

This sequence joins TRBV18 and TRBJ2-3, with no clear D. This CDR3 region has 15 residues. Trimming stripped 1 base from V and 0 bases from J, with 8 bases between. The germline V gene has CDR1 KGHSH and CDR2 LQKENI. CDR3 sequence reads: CASSPRDTSTDTQYF. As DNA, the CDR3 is TGTGCCAGCTCACCACGAGACACCAGCACAGATACGCAGTATTTT.

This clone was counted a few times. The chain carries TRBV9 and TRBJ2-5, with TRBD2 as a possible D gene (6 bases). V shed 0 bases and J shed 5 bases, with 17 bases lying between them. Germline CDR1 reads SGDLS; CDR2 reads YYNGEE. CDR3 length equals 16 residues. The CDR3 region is CASSVGAMRRGETQYF. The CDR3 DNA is TGTGCCAGCAGCGTAGGGGCTATGAGGAGGGGCGAGACCCAGTACTTC. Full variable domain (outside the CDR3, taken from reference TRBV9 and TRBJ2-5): DSGVTQTPKHLITATGQRVTLRCSPRSGDLSVYWYQQSLDQGLQFLIQYYNGEERAKGNILERFSAQQFPDLHSELNLSSLELGDSALYFCASSVGAMRRGETQYFGPGTRLLVL.

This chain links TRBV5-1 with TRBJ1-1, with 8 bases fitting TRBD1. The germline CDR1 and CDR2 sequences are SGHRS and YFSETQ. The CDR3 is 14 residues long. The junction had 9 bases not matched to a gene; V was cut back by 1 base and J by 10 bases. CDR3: CASSLRTGQVGAFF. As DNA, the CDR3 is TGCGCCAGCAGCTTGAGGACAGGGCAAGTAGGAGCTTTCTTT.

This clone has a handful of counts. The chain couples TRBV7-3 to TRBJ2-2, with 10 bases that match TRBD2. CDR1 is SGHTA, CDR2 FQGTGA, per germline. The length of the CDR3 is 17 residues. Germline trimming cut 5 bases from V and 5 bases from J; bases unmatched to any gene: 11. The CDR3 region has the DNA TGTGCCAGCAGCCGGGCAGCGGGGGGGCCAGGGACCGGGGAGCTGTTTTTT. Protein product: CASSRAAGGPGTGELFF.

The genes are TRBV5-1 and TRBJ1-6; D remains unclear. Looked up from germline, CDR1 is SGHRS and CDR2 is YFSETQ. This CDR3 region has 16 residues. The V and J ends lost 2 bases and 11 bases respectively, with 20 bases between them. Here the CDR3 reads CASSFSFARAVTPLHF. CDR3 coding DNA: TGCGCCAGCAGCTTTAGCTTTGCGAGGGCGGTGACACCCCTCCACTTT.

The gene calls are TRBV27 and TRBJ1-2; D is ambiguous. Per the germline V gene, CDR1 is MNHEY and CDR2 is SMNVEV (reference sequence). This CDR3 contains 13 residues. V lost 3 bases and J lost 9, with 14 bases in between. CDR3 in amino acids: CASSFRGERSYTF. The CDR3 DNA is TGTGCCAGCAGTTTCCGGGGTGAGAGGAGCTACACCTTC.

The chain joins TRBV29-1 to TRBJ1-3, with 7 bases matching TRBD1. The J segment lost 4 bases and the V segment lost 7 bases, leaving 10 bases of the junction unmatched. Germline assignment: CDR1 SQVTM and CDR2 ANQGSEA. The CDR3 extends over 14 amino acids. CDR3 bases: TGCAGCGCAAATTCCGGGACAGCGGGAAACACCATATATTTT. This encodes CSANSGTAGNTIYF. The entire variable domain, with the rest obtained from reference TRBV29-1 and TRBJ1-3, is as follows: SAVISQKPSRDICQRGTSLTIQCQVDSQVTMMFWYRQQPGQSLTLIATANQGSEATYESGFVIDKFPISRPNLTFSTLTVSNMSPEDSSIYLCSANSGTAGNTIYFGEGSWLTVV.